The present entry profiles one TCR beta chain with its context. RNA in amounts of roughly 0.5 to 1 ug was reverse transcribed with random hexamers. TCRdb re-derived calls from the immunoSEQ multiplex PCR reads in MiXCR, one entry per CDR3 protein. The sample has around 280,000 distinct CDR3 sequences; under 95% are singletons. The data stem from a study of CD8 T cells in Susac syndrome. TCR beta was sequenced from blood CD8+ and CD4+ T cells. Germline lookup yields CDR1 KGHDR and CDR2 SFDVKD. The CDR3 has 15 amino acids. V shed 4 bases and J 3 bases; nucleotides not matched to a gene: 5. Sequencing input: CD4+ T cells from PBMCs. This sequence joins TRBV24-1 and TRBJ2-1; the match to TRBD1 covers 7 bases. This clonotype originated in a human donor with multiple sclerosis. CDR3 region: CATSDPGQSYNEQFF. DNA for the CDR3: TGTGCCACCAGTGACCCGGGACAGAGCTACAATGAGCAGTTCTTC.